The 9 T cell receptor beta chains reported below all come from one sample, sequenced in a study of cytomegalovirus exposure and HLA in healthy donors. The repertoire was sequenced with immunoSEQ multiplex PCR; TCRdb's copy has only in-frame clones and lacks some. This table has more than 150,000 clones, about 88% appearing once. Source material: PBMCs. These receptors originate from a young man in good health and CMV-seronegative.

This clone has at least ten counts. Distinct nucleotide sequences in the sample also encode this CDR3. This chain connects TRBV29-1 to TRBJ2-7; 7 positions match TRBD2. Per germline, CDR1 SQVTM and CDR2 ANQGSEA. The CDR3 is 12 amino acids. With V trimmed by 2 bases and J by 3 bases, 1 base remained unmatched. The CDR3 nucleotides are TGCAGCGTTGAACTAGCGGACTACGAGCAGTACTTC. This sequence encodes CSVELADYEQYF.

The gene calls are TRBV18 and TRBJ1-1, with 7 bases that match TRBD1. The CDR3 extends over 14 amino acids. V was pared by 3 bases and J by 11 bases, with 12 bases of the junction left unmatched. Germline V gene lookup returns CDR1 KGHSH and CDR2 LQKENI. CDR3 nucleotide sequence: TGTGCCAGCTCACCGAATGACAGGGTAGGATGGGCTTTCTTT. Translating it yields CASSPNDRVGWAFF.

The chain couples TRBV9 to TRBJ2-1, with 8 bases matching TRBD1. Trimming cost V 0 bases and J 7 bases; bases outside gene matches: 6. The CDR3 spans 15 residues. The germline CDR1 and CDR2 sequences are SGDLS and YYNGEE. The CDR3 DNA is TGTGCCAGCAGCGTAGATCAGGGGGCGCGGAATGAGCAGTTCTTC. It specifies CASSVDQGARNEQFF.

This sequence joins TRBV5-6 and TRBJ2-7, with 8 bases that match TRBD1. J was trimmed by 4 bases and V by 3 bases; bases with no gene match: 6. CDR3 size: 14 residues. The germline V gene encodes CDR1 SGHDT and CDR2 YYEEEE. The CDR3 region is CASSSLDRAYEQYV. CDR3 DNA: TGTGCCAGCAGCTCACTGGACAGGGCGTACGAGCAGTACGTC.

The V gene is TRBV10-2, the J gene TRBJ1-2; D is unresolved. Trimming removed 3 bases from V and 3 bases from J, with 11 bases in between. The CDR3 runs to 14 residues. Germline V CDR1 and CDR2: WSHSY, SAAADI. CDR3 region: CASSESGVDYGYTF. The CDR3 DNA follows: TGCGCCAGCAGTGAATCCGGGGTCGACTATGGCTACACCTTC.

V is TRBV11-1 and J is TRBJ1-2, with D perhaps TRBD1 (5 bases). Trimming took off 1 base at V and 8 bases at J, with 17 bases between the two ends. The CDR3 totals 15 residues. Germline values: CDR1 SGHAT, CDR2 FQDESV (reference sequence). This CDR3 reads CASSLEGRTYDGYTF. The CDR3 DNA sequence: TGTGCCAGCAGCTTAGAGGGGCGGACATATGACGGCTACACCTTC.

This clone has only one observation. The chain has TRBV2 and TRBJ1-3; D gene ambiguous. CDR3 size: 14 residues. From germline, CDR1 is SNHLY and CDR2 FYNNEI. V was trimmed by 6 bases and J by 7 bases, leaving 16 bases between them. This CDR3 reads CASRASWTGNTIYF. DNA for the CDR3: TGTGCCAGCAGGGCGAGTTGGACGGGGAACACCATATATTTT.

This clone has more than one count but fewer than ten. V and J are TRBV5-4 and TRBJ2-2; tentatively, D is TRBD1 (7 bases). CDR3 size: 15 residues. Trimming cost V 0 bases and J 4 bases, with 10 bases left between them. Germline-derived CDR1 and CDR2 are SGHNT and YYREEE (reference sequence). CDR3 coding DNA: TGTGCCAGCAGCTTGGACAGGGGAGGCACCGGGGAGCTGTTTTTT. It encodes CASSLDRGGTGELFF.

This clone occurred once. The V gene is TRBV5-6, the J gene TRBJ1-3; D gene unclear. V was clipped by 3 bases and J by 4 bases, with 8 bases between them. CDR3 length equals 13 residues. CDR1 is SGHDT, CDR2 YYEEEE, per germline. CDR3 DNA sequence: TGTGCCAGCAGCTCCCTGACAGGAAACACCATATATTTT. This encodes CASSSLTGNTIYF.